Below are 18 T cell receptor beta chains sequenced from a single sample in a study of blood T cells in healthy people across ages. Together with a sample-barcoded 5' primer, a J-beta primer mix was included in a second PCR lasting about 7 to 11 cycles. MiXCR was run by TCRdb on the 5' RACE reads, yielding one entry per CDR3 protein. The repertoire holds approximately 900,000 distinct CDR3 sequences, with 25% to 30% as singletons. This sample was shared with a second study, whose subject was T cells of mothers and their children.

Sequenced input: blood. The receptors come from a woman between 35 and 50 years old in good health.

V and J are TRBV18 and TRBJ1-5, with D perhaps matching TRBD1 (5 bases). The V end lost 3 bases, the J end lost 5 bases, and 11 bases lay between the germline ends. Germline CDR1 reads KGHSH; CDR2 reads LQKENI. The CDR3 has 14 amino acids. CDR3 DNA: TGTGCCAGCTCACCCCTCGACAGCGATCAGCCCCAGCATTTT. Translation gives CASSPLDSDQPQHF. Full variable domain (rest looked up from reference TRBV18 and TRBJ1-5): NAGVMQNPRHLVRRRGQEARLRCSPMKGHSHVYWYRQLPEEGLKFMVYLQKENIIDESGMPKERFSAEFPKEGPSILRIQQVVRGDSAAYFCASSPLDSDQPQHFGDGTRLSIL.

This chain connects TRBV20-1 to TRBJ2-5; 10 bases are a match to TRBD2. The CDR3 runs to 13 residues. Germline V gives CDR1 DFQATT, CDR2 SNEGSKA (reference sequence). Unmatched junction bases numbered 6, after V lost 6 bases and J lost 5 bases. CDR3 sequence reads: CSAPGLAEETQYF. CDR3 bases: TGCAGTGCCCCTGGACTAGCGGAGGAGACCCAGTACTTC.

The sample holds many counts of this clonotype. This rearrangement joins TRBV9 to TRBJ2-3, with 7 bases identical to TRBD2. CDR1 and CDR2 from the germline V gene are SGDLS and YYNGEE. V trimming: 3 bases; J trimming: 5 bases; junction bases outside the gene matches: 6. The CDR3 sequence is 14 residues long. The CDR3 region is CASSETSHRDTQYF. DNA for the CDR3: TGTGCCAGCAGCGAGACTAGCCATAGAGATACGCAGTATTTT. Looking up the rest from reference TRBV9 and TRBJ2-3 gives the full variable domain: DSGVTQTPKHLITATGQRVTLRCSPRSGDLSVYWYQQSLDQGLQFLIQYYNGEERAKGNILERFSAQQFPDLHSELNLSSLELGDSALYFCASSETSHRDTQYFGPGTRLTVL.

With respect to this clonotype: A read error is possible here, since a much larger clone lies one base away. The chain is built from TRBV2 and TRBJ2-1; D not resolved. This CDR3 region has 14 residues. V lost 3 bases and J lost 6, with 12 bases in between. Per the germline V gene, CDR1 is SNHLY and CDR2 is FYNNEI. CDR3 in DNA: TGTGCCAGCAGTGACCCCGACAACTGCAATGAGCAGTTCTTC. Amino acids: CASSDPDNCNEQFF.

There are many counts of this clonotype. The CDR3 loop reads CSVEDQMTQANNEQFF. For the CDR3, the DNA is TGCAGCGTTGAAGATCAGATGACACAGGCGAACAATGAGCAGTTCTTC. The genes are TRBV29-1 and TRBJ2-1, with D perhaps TRBD1 (5 bases). Germline CDR1 and CDR2: SQVTM and ANQGSEA. The ends were cut back, 0 bases at V and 5 bases at J, with 17 bases in the middle. The CDR3 has 16 amino acids.

As for this clonotype: One end of the junction varies from germline; a read error may be responsible. The chain joins TRBV27 to TRBJ2-2, with TRBD1 as a possible D gene (6 bases). CDR3 length equals 18 residues. Germline CDR1 MNHEY, CDR2 SMNVEV (reference sequence). CDR3 DNA: TGTGCCAGCAGTGCCTCCCGTTTACAGGGTCCGAGGTCCGGGAAGCTGTTTTTT. Translating gives CASSASRLQGPRSGKLFF.

This clonotype was recorded many times. The gene calls are TRBV7-9 and TRBJ2-1; TRBD2 is a possible D gene (5 bases). The CDR3 loop spans 12 amino acids. The germline V gene encodes CDR1 SEHNR and CDR2 FQNEAQ (reference sequence). V was shortened by 2 bases and J by 8 bases, with 7 bases between the two germline ends. CDR3 loop: CASSLFGDEQFF. The CDR3, as DNA: TGTGCCAGCAGCTTATTCGGGGATGAGCAGTTCTTC.

This rearrangement joins TRBV5-1 to TRBJ1-1; D is ambiguous. Germline CDR1 is SGHRS and CDR2 is YFSETQ. Deletions cut 1 base from V and 2 bases from J, with 12 bases between. This CDR3 comprises 15 residues. As DNA, the CDR3 is TGCGCCAGCAGCTTGAACTCAGACTTTAACACTGAAGCTTTCTTT. It yields the protein CASSLNSDFNTEAFF.

Of note for this clonotype: A much larger clone lies a single base off, so this may be a read error. This sequence joins TRBV7-2 and TRBJ2-4; weak D call: TRBD2 (5 bases). The CDR3 runs to 14 residues. Germline loops: CDR1 SGHTA, CDR2 FQGNSA. Trimming shortened V by 5 bases and J by 13 bases, and 21 bases separated the two germline ends. The chain's CDR3 is CASSPVASAYVQYF. For the CDR3, the DNA is TGTGCCAGCAGCCCCGTAGCGAGCGCCTACGTGCAGTACTTC. Supplemented by reference TRBV7-2 and TRBJ2-4, the full variable domain reads GAGVSQSPSNKVTEKGKDVELRCDPISGHTALYWYRQSLGQGLEFLIYFQGNSAPDKSGLPSDRFSAERTGGSVSTLTIQRTQQEDSAVYLCASSPVASAYVQYFGAGTRLSVL.

There are many counts of this clonotype. The chain links TRBV4-1 to TRBJ2-7; no firm D call. Trimming pared 0 bases from V and 0 bases from J, leaving 12 bases between. CDR1 is MGHRA and CDR2 is YSYEKL in the germline V gene. This CDR3 is 16 amino acids long. As DNA, the CDR3 is TGCGCCAGCAGCCAAGAGTCCCCCGGCTCCTCCTACGAGCAGTACTTC. This codes for CASSQESPGSSYEQYF.

The chain carries TRBV4-1 and TRBJ1-2; D is unclear. Germline V gene lookup returns CDR1 MGHRA and CDR2 YSYEKL. V was cut by 2 bases and J by 0 bases, with 13 bases left in between. This CDR3 is built from 16 residues. The CDR3 DNA reads TGCGCCAGCAGCCAACTGTACGGCTCTTCTAACTATGGCTACACCTTC. Its protein is CASSQLYGSSNYGYTF.

In its sample, this clonotype was seen a few times. The junction differs from germline at one of its ends, possibly a read error. The chain links TRBV4-1 to TRBJ1-2; D call uncertain. The CDR3 is 14 amino acids. Germline V lookup: CDR1 MGHRA, CDR2 YSYEKL. CDR3 residues: CASSQESENYGHTF. The CDR3 DNA reads TGCGCCAGCAGCCAAGAGTCGGAGAACTATGGCCACACCTTC.

This clonotype occurred a few times. The chain couples TRBV3-1 to TRBJ2-3; D remains unclear. V lost 1 base and J lost 4, with 9 bases in between. Per germline, CDR1 LGHDT and CDR2 YNNKEL (reference sequence). The CDR3 covers 14 residues. The chain's CDR3 is CASSQGVVADTQYF. The CDR3 DNA sequence: TGTGCCAGCAGCCAAGGAGTGGTGGCAGATACGCAGTATTTT.

This clonotype appeared many times. This rearrangement joins TRBV12-3 or TRBV12-4 to TRBJ2-5, with D perhaps matching TRBD1 (7 bases). The CDR3 has 15 amino acids. The ends were cut back, 3 bases at V and 2 bases at J, with 13 bases in the middle. CDR3 loop: CASSLKSGGQETQYF. CDR3 nucleotides: TGTGCCAGCAGTTTGAAATCAGGGGGGCAAGAGACCCAGTACTTC.

J is TRBJ1-1 and V is TRBV20-1; no clear D. Germline CDR1 reads DFQATT; CDR2 reads SNEGSKA (reference sequence). V lost 1 base, J lost 4 bases, and 10 bases lay in between. The CDR3 loop spans 13 amino acids. CDR3 DNA: TGCAGTGCTAGAGTTTCGGAGCTCACTGAAGCTTTCTTT. Translating gives CSARVSELTEAFF.

This clonotype was picked up many times. V usage is TRBV20-1 and J usage is TRBJ1-2; 7 nucleotides align to TRBD1. Per the germline V gene, CDR1 is DFQATT and CDR2 is SNEGSKA (reference sequence). With V trimmed by 0 bases and J by 0 bases, 7 bases remained unmatched. This CDR3 spans 16 amino acids. The CDR3 nucleotides are TGCAGTGCTAGAGACCCCAAGACAGGGACTAACTATGGCTACACCTTC. This sequence encodes CSARDPKTGTNYGYTF.

This chain joins TRBV6-5 and TRBJ2-2, with 10 bases lining up with TRBD2. J was trimmed by 1 base and V by 0 bases; bases with no gene match: 5. CDR3 length equals 18 residues. The germline gives CDR1 MNHEY, CDR2 SVGAGI. The CDR3 DNA is TGTGCCAGCAGTTACTCGACGCCTAGCGGGGGGAACACCGGGGAGCTGTTTTTT. Encoded protein: CASSYSTPSGGNTGELFF.

J is TRBJ1-4 and V is TRBV7-9; no clear D. CDR1 is SEHNR and CDR2 is FQNEAQ in the germline V gene (reference sequence). CDR3 length: 13 amino acids. Between the trimmed V and J ends, which lost 1 base and 4 bases, there was a span of 4 bases. CDR3 sequence: CASSLEGNEKLFF. The DNA for the CDR3 is TGTGCCAGCAGCTTAGAGGGTAATGAAAAACTGTTTTTT.